The 30 T cell receptor beta chains in this list originate from one sample, sequenced in a study of blood T cells in healthy people across ages. The use of a sample-barcoded 5' primer and a J-beta primer mix characterized a second PCR of roughly 7 to 11 cycles. TCRdb passed the 5' RACE reads through MiXCR, listing each CDR3 protein once. The sample has just under 900,000 distinct CDR3 sequences, under 35% seen once; the top ten hold roughly 17%. The specimen was blood. These receptors all come from a woman aged 80 or older in good health.

CDR3 residues: CASSPGLAENTEAFF. CDR3 nucleotides: TGTGCCAGCAGCCCCGGTTTGGCAGAGAACACTGAAGCTTTCTTT. The rearrangement uses TRBV7-9 and TRBJ1-1; D not certain. Germline loops: CDR1 SEHNR, CDR2 FQNEAQ (reference sequence). The CDR3 sequence is 15 residues long. Trimming cost V 5 bases and J 1 base, with 14 bases left between them.

Concerning this clonotype itself: This may be a read error: a much more frequent sequence differs by one nucleotide. The chain carries TRBV18 and TRBJ2-3, with D hard to call. V was trimmed by 0 bases and J by 5 bases, leaving 9 bases between them. CDR3 length equals 14 residues. Germline V gives CDR1 KGHSH, CDR2 LQKENI. The CDR3 here is CASSPPSVQDTQYF. DNA for the CDR3: TGTGCCAGCTCACCACCGTCAGTACAAGATACGCAGTATTTT.

This clonotype was seen a few times. The CDR3 DNA reads TGTGCCAGCAGTGAAACTCCAAATAGCAATCAGCCCCAGCATTTT. Encoded protein: CASSETPNSNQPQHF. The V gene is TRBV2, the J gene TRBJ1-5; no firm D call. This CDR3 has 15 amino acids. Germline V gene lookup returns CDR1 SNHLY and CDR2 FYNNEI. Trimming stripped 2 bases from V and 0 bases from J, with 8 bases between.

Points on this clonotype: A single base separates this from a much larger clone, so it may be a read error. V is TRBV5-1 and J is TRBJ2-7; D is undetermined. The last part of the DNA fits TRBJ2-5 better; the J call may be wrong. The CDR3 has 13 amino acids. CDR1 and CDR2 from the germline V gene are SGHRS and YFSETQ. CDR3 protein: CASSLNHWETQYF. CDR3 coding DNA: TGCGCCAGCAGCTTGAATCACTGGGAGACCCAGTACTTC.

With respect to this clonotype: A read error is possible here, since a much larger clone lies one base away. V and J are TRBV7-2 and TRBJ2-5; D unresolved. There are 14 residues in the CDR3. The V and J ends lost 0 bases and 5 bases respectively, with 10 bases between them. Germline assignment: CDR1 SGHTA and CDR2 FQGNSA. The CDR3 sequence: CASSLAMAWETQYF. The CDR3 nucleotides read TGTGCCAGCAGCTTAGCTATGGCTTGGGAGACCCAGTACTTC.

Many counts were recorded for this clonotype. CDR3: CASSRTGTLHAYEQYF. DNA for the CDR3: TGTGCCAGCAGCCGAACCGGGACCCTGCACGCCTACGAGCAGTACTTC. The chain has TRBV3-1 and TRBJ2-7, with D perhaps assigned TRBD1 or TRBD2 (5 bases each). CDR3 length: 16 residues. V was clipped by 4 bases and J by 2 bases, with 18 bases between them. Germline V gene lookup returns CDR1 LGHDT and CDR2 YNNKEL (reference sequence).

Turning to this clonotype: At one boundary the junction diverges from the germline segment, which might be a read error. The chain employs TRBV18 and TRBJ1-1, with a weak D call TRBD1 (5 bases). CDR1 and CDR2 (germline): KGHSH, LQKENI. The CDR3 has 13 amino acids. As DNA, the CDR3 is TGTGCCAGCTCACGCGGGGGTAGCACTGAAGCTTGCTTT. Translated: CASSRGGSTEACF.

J is TRBJ2-3 and V is TRBV13, with TRBD2 identical over 11 bases. This CDR3 is built from 16 residues. CDR1 and CDR2 (germline): PRHDT, FYEKMQ (reference sequence). J gave up 6 bases and V 5 bases, and 10 bases lay outside the gene matches. The chain's CDR3 is CASSRDSGRARDTQYF. For the CDR3, the DNA is TGTGCCAGCAGCCGCGATAGCGGGAGGGCCAGGGATACGCAGTATTTT.

This clonotype has more than one count but fewer than ten. CDR3 residues: CASSYSIKQGNEQFF. The DNA of the CDR3 is TGTGCCAGCAGTTACTCGATTAAACAGGGAAATGAGCAGTTCTTC. V and J are TRBV6-5 and TRBJ2-1; TRBD1 might be the D (6 bases). The CDR3 is made up of 15 amino acids. V lost 0 bases to trimming and J lost 7 bases, with 13 bases between them. Looked up from germline, CDR1 is MNHEY and CDR2 is SVGAGI.

Remarks on this clonotype: This could be a read error, since a much larger clone is one nucleotide away. This chain joins TRBV20-1 and TRBJ2-1; 8 bases map to TRBD2. J was trimmed by 0 bases and V by 1 base; bases with no gene match: 8. Germline-derived CDR1 and CDR2 are DFQATT and SNEGSKA (reference sequence). The CDR3 has 17 amino acids. In nucleotides, the CDR3 is TGCAGTGCTAGAGTCATAGGTGGGACTAGCTCCTACAATGAGCAGTTCTTC. The encoded protein is CSARVIGGTSSYNEQFF.

This clonotype has a count of ten or more. The chain links TRBV20-1 to TRBJ2-1; tentative D call: TRBD1 (5 bases). V was pared by 0 bases and J by 2 bases, with 17 bases between. CDR1 DFQATT and CDR2 SNEGSKA come from the germline V gene (reference sequence). CDR3 size: 17 residues. Written as DNA, the CDR3 is TGCAGTGCTAGAGATCTGTTCGGCAGGGTTGCCTACAATGAGCAGTTCTTC. Its protein is CSARDLFGRVAYNEQFF.

This clonotype has a count of ten or more. The chain recombines TRBV7-9 with TRBJ2-5; D ambiguous. This CDR3 spans 15 amino acids. The germline gives CDR1 SEHNR, CDR2 FQNEAQ (reference sequence). The ends were cut back, 1 base at V and 0 bases at J, with 9 bases in the middle. CDR3: CASSLGTAYQETQYF. DNA for the CDR3: TGTGCCAGCAGCTTAGGGACGGCGTACCAAGAGACCCAGTACTTC.

The chain joins TRBV3-1 to TRBJ2-3; D unresolved. Between the trimmed V and J ends, which lost 5 bases and 2 bases, there was a span of 8 bases. Germline-derived CDR1 and CDR2 are LGHDT and YNNKEL (reference sequence). The CDR3 consists of 13 residues. For the CDR3, the DNA is TGTGCCAGCAGCATCCGGGCCACAGATACGCAGTATTTT. Protein product: CASSIRATDTQYF.

The chain carries TRBV18 and TRBJ2-5, with D perhaps matching TRBD1 or TRBD2 (6 bases each). The CDR3 is 15 residues long. V dropped 5 bases and J dropped 5 bases, with 18 bases sitting between them. Germline-derived CDR1 and CDR2 are KGHSH and LQKENI. The CDR3, as DNA: TGTGCCAGCTCAGACGTACAGGGAGGAGGCGAGACCCAGTACTTC. It is translated as CASSDVQGGGETQYF.

The table lists this clonotype with a few counts. The rearrangement uses TRBV7-2 and TRBJ1-6; D remains ambiguous. Germline lookup yields CDR1 SGHTA and CDR2 FQGNSA. The length of the CDR3 is 13 residues. Trimming cost V 8 bases and J 6 bases, with 11 bases left between them. CDR3: CASGPDRNSPLHF. CDR3 bases: TGTGCCAGCGGGCCGGATCGTAATTCACCCCTCCACTTT.

This clonotype was recorded many times. The chain is built from TRBV5-5 and TRBJ1-4; D unresolved. Trimming removed 5 bases from V and 7 bases from J, with 12 bases in between. Germline V CDR1 and CDR2: SGHKS, YYEKEE (reference sequence). The length of the CDR3 is 13 residues. As DNA, the CDR3 is TGTGCCAGCAGTCAGGTGGTCGGTGAAAAACTGTTTTTT. Its translation: CASSQVVGEKLFF.

This clonotype was found many times. The rearrangement joins TRBV3-1 to TRBJ2-5, with 10 positions matching TRBD1. The CDR3 extends over 15 amino acids. The trim removed 4 bases at V and 1 base at J, leaving 3 bases unmatched. Germline loops: CDR1 LGHDT, CDR2 YNNKEL (reference sequence). The CDR3 DNA sequence: TGTGCCAGCAGCCGCCGGGACAGGGGCCAAGAGACCCAGTACTTC. Its protein is CASSRRDRGQETQYF.

Regarding this clonotype: An end of the junction does not agree with germline; a read error may underlie this. The rearrangement links TRBV18 to TRBJ2-1; 9 nucleotides agree with TRBD1. From germline, CDR1 is KGHSH and CDR2 LQKENI. The CDR3 has 15 amino acids. The CDR3, as DNA: TGCGCCGGCCAATTCTCCTTACAGGGGGCCAATGAGCAGTTCTTC. Its protein product is CAGQFSLQGANEQFF.

In its sample, this clonotype was seen a few times. The chain is built from TRBV10-2 and TRBJ1-1, with D possibly being TRBD1 (6 bases). V shed 3 bases and J shed 4 bases, with 12 bases lying between them. Germline V lookup: CDR1 WSHSY, CDR2 SAAADI. CDR3 length equals 14 residues. The CDR3 sequence: CASSDRGAGTEAFF. CDR3 bases: TGCGCCAGCAGTGATAGGGGGGCAGGCACTGAAGCTTTCTTT.

This clonotype appeared a few times. A read error is possible here, since a much larger clone lies one base away. CDR3 nucleotide sequence: TGTGCCAGCAGTCCGGGCCAGCAACGGTACGAGCAGTACTTC. This gives the protein CASSPGQQRYEQYF. The gene calls are TRBV7-2 and TRBJ2-7; no firm D call. Looked up from germline, CDR1 is SGHTA and CDR2 is FQGNSA. Trimming pared 6 bases from V and 4 bases from J, leaving 16 bases between. CDR3 length: 14 amino acids.

This clonotype has ten or more counts. V gene TRBV6-5 combines with J gene TRBJ2-1; no definite D call. There are 15 residues in the CDR3. Germline V gene data show CDR1 as MNHEY and CDR2 as SVGAGI. The V gene lost 2 bases and the J gene lost 0 bases, with 8 bases spanning the gap. The CDR3 here is CASSYREGSYNEQFF. The CDR3 DNA sequence: TGTGCCAGCAGTTACAGGGAAGGCTCCTACAATGAGCAGTTCTTC.

This clonotype appeared a few times. The CDR3 sequence: CASRDLWDRDTEAFF. The CDR3 DNA reads as TGTGCCAGCAGAGACTTATGGGACAGGGACACTGAAGCTTTCTTT. The chain joins TRBV7-2 to TRBJ1-1; 9 bases are a match to TRBD1. Trimming cost V 6 bases and J 3 bases; bases outside gene matches: 8. Germline V gene lookup returns CDR1 SGHTA and CDR2 FQGNSA. The CDR3 covers 15 residues.

Of note for this clonotype: A much larger clone is a single base away; this may be a read error. This chain joins TRBV20-1 and TRBJ1-2, with no clear D. Germline V gene lookup returns CDR1 DFQATT and CDR2 SNEGSKA (reference sequence). The CDR3 spans 14 residues. DNA for the CDR3: TGCAGTGCTAGAGCTGAGGATTTGGGCTATGACTACACCTTC. Translation gives CSARAEDLGYDYTF.

This clonotype was counted at least ten times. This chain links TRBV5-1 with TRBJ2-1; D gene ambiguous. With 1 base removed from V and 6 bases from J, the gap between germline ends came to 5 bases. This CDR3 contains 12 residues. CDR1 and CDR2 (germline): SGHRS, YFSETQ. The CDR3 reads CASSLSANEQFF. CDR3 in DNA: TGCGCCAGCAGCTTGTCGGCCAATGAGCAGTTCTTC.

There are many counts of this clonotype. The chain has TRBV2 and TRBJ2-1; 7 nucleotides agree with TRBD2. Germline CDR1 reads SNHLY; CDR2 reads FYNNEI. CDR3 length: 13 residues. V dropped 5 bases and J dropped 6; count of bases not matched to a gene: 4. The CDR3 bases are TGTGCCAGCAGTAGTTGGGGGGGCAATGAGCAGTTCTTC. Amino acid sequence: CASSSWGGNEQFF.

This clonotype was detected many times. The rearrangement joins TRBV12-3 or TRBV12-4 to TRBJ1-2, with 9 positions matching TRBD1. Unmatched junction bases numbered 13, after V lost 6 bases and J lost 8 bases. The CDR3 is 15 amino acids. CDR3 in amino acids: CASRRLSGTGQGYTF. CDR3 in DNA: TGTGCCAGCAGGCGACTCTCCGGGACAGGGCAGGGCTACACCTTC.

The genes are TRBV19 and TRBJ1-1; TRBD1 aligns across 10 bases. Germline V lookup: CDR1 LNHDA, CDR2 SQIVND (reference sequence). CDR3 length equals 16 residues. Unmatched junction bases numbered 9, after V lost 7 bases and J lost 1 base. The chain's CDR3 is CASKEGTGVRNTEAFF. The CDR3 coding sequence is TGTGCCAGTAAGGAGGGGACAGGGGTTAGGAACACTGAAGCTTTCTTT.

Ten or more counts support this clonotype. The chain recombines TRBV29-1 with TRBJ2-5, with D maybe TRBD2 (7 bases). In germline, CDR1 is SQVTM, CDR2 ANQGSEA. CDR3 length: 14 amino acids. V lost 4 bases, J lost 1 base, and 13 bases lay in between. CDR3 region: CSVVGGGVQETQYF. Written as DNA, the CDR3 is TGCAGCGTTGTAGGCGGGGGCGTCCAAGAGACCCAGTACTTC.

This clonotype appeared many times. The chain has TRBV29-1 and TRBJ2-7; TRBD1 agrees at 8 bases. The length of the CDR3 is 13 residues. With V trimmed by 6 bases and J by 4 bases, 8 bases remained unmatched. Germline CDR1 is SQVTM and CDR2 is ANQGSEA. The CDR3 DNA reads TGCAGCGTCGTGACAGGGGCGGGATACGAGCAGTACTTC. This sequence encodes CSVVTGAGYEQYF.

This clonotype was recorded only once. In nucleotides, the CDR3 is TGCAGTGGTAGGGGTCTAGCCAAAAACATTCAGTACTTC. Translation: CSGRGLAKNIQYF. This sequence joins TRBV20-1 and TRBJ2-4; maybe TRBD1 (5 bases). Trimming cost V 7 bases and J 0 bases, with 10 bases left between them. Germline CDR1 DFQATT, CDR2 SNEGSKA (reference sequence). The length of the CDR3 is 13 residues.